In its sample, the clone carrying this T cell receptor (beta chain) was seen many times. The data were obtained in a study of T cells in Graves' hyperthyroidism and ophthalmopathy. Diagnostic decisions used clinical symptoms, serum thyroxine and TRAb, thyroid ultrasound and orbital computed tomography. Around 10 ml fresh peripheral blood yielded the PBMCs. Regions amplified from RNA transcripts were the TCR beta CDR3 regions. HTBI primers were the set used in a first-round RT-PCR of the TCR CDR3. TCRdb reprocessed the multiplex PCR reads with MiXCR, giving one entry per CDR3 protein. The sample consists of about 400,000 distinct CDR3 sequences, 13% to 15% of them appearing once. Sequenced material: blood. The sequence was collected from a woman in her fifties or sixties with Graves' ophthalmopathy.

The CDR3 sequence is CASRPSSGEISYEQYF. CDR3 in DNA: TGTGCCAGCAGGCCTTCTAGCGGAGAGATTTCCTACGAGCAGTACTTC. The chain carries TRBV12-3 or TRBV12-4 and TRBJ2-7, with TRBD2 matching 7 bases. The CDR3 has 16 residues. J lost 1 base, V lost 6 bases, and 12 bases had no gene match.